The T cell receptor (beta chain) under discussion was sequenced for a study of regulatory T cells in long-lasting Graves disease. Study conclusions and caveats: A greater number of public clonotypes (approximately 2,500) was shared by persistent patients than by new patients (over 900).

Through Arm-PCR of CDR3 regions and iRepertoire HTBI primers, TCR beta libraries were built. Original handling: Across all samples, more than 60 TRBV segments and around 14 TRBJ segments were identified. TCRdb reprocessed the multiplex PCR reads with MiXCR, giving one entry per CDR3 protein. The V and J calls follow TCRdb's processing rather than the paper's. In the table there are hundreds of thousands of distinct CDR3 sequences, around 20% of which are singletons. As for time point: persistent/refractory GD, antithyroid drugs over 5 years with positive TRAb. The authors made the TCR library using RNA they extracted from PBMCs. Graves' disease diagnoses followed American Thyroid Association guidelines. As collected, the peripheral blood samples measured about 9.6 milliliters each and went into EDTA tubes. This clonotype was found many times. Its antigen is unknown. This clonotype originated in a female donor with Graves disease. The sample consisted of peripheral blood mononuclear cells (PBMCs), taken when the disease was refractory, from a patient treated with antithyroid drugs.

The CDR3 is CASRLTGGGKGTEAFF. Here the CDR3 DNA reads TGTGCCAGCAGGCTGACAGGGGGCGGAAAGGGGACTGAAGCTTTCTTT. This sequence joins TRBV12-3 or TRBV12-4 and TRBJ1-1; 10 positions match TRBD1. The CDR3 loop spans 16 amino acids. V gave up 6 bases and J gave up 5 bases; unmatched junction bases: 12.